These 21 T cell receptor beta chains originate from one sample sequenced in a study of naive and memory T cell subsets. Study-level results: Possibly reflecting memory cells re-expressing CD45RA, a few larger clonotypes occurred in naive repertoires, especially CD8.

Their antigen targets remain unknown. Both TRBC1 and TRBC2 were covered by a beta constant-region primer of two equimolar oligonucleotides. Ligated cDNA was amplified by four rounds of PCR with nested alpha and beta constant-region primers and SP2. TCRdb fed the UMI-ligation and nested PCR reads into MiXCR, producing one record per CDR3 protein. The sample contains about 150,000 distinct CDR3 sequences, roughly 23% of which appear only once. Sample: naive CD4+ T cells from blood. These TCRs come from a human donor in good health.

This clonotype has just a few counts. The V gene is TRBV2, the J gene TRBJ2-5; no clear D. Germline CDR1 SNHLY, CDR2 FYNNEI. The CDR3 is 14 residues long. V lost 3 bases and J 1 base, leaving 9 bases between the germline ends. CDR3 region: CASSESNIQETQYF. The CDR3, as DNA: TGTGCCAGCAGTGAGTCTAACATCCAAGAGACCCAGTACTTC.

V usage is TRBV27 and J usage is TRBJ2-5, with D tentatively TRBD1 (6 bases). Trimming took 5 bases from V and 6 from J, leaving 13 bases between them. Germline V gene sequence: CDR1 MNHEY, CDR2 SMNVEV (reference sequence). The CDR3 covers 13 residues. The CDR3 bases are TGTGCCAGCAGTCAGTTGGGGGCAAAGACCCAGTACTTC. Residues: CASSQLGAKTQYF.

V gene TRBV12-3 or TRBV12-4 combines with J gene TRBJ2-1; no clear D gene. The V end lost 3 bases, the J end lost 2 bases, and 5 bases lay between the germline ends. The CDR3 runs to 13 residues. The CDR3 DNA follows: TGTGCCAGCAGTTTGGTAGCCTACAATGAGCAGTTCTTC. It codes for CASSLVAYNEQFF.

The DNA for the CDR3 is TGTGCCAGCAGTTTAGAGCTAGCGGGAGGGTTTTACAATGAGCAGTTCTTC. Amino acid sequence: CASSLELAGGFYNEQFF. The chain uses TRBV12-3 or TRBV12-4 and TRBJ2-1; 12 bases line up with TRBD2. The CDR3 is made up of 17 amino acids. Trimming removed 1 base from V and 4 bases from J; junction bases left unmatched: 5.

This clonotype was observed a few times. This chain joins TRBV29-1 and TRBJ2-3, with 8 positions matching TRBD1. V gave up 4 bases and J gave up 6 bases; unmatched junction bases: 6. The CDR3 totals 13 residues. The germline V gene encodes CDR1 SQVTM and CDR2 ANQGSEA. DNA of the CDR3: TGCAGCGTTGCCAGGGGGCGCGGGGATACGCAGTATTTT. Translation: CSVARGRGDTQYF.

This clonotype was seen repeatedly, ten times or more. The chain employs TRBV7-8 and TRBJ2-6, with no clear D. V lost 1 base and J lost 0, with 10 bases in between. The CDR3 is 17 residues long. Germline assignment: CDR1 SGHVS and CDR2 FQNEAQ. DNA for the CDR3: TGTGCCAGCAGCTTAGATACCCGCAGCTCTGGGGCCAACGTCCTGACTTTC. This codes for CASSLDTRSSGANVLTF.

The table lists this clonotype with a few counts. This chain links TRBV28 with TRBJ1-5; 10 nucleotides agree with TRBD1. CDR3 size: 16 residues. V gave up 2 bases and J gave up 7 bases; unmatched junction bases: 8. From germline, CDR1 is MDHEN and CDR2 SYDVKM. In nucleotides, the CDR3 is TGTGCCAGCAGTTTAAATATAGGGACAGGGGTACAGCCCCAGCATTTT. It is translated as CASSLNIGTGVQPQHF.

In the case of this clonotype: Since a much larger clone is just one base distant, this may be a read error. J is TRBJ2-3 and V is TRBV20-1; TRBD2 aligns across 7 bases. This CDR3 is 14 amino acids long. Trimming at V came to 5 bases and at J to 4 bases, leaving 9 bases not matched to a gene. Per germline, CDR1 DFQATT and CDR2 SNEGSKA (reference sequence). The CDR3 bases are TGCAGTGCTGAAGACGGGAGGTCCGCAGATACGCAGTATTTT. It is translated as CSAEDGRSADTQYF.

The chain's CDR3 is CASSLTGSGANVLTF. For the CDR3, the DNA is TGCGCCAGCAGCTTGACAGGGTCTGGGGCCAACGTCCTGACTTTC. This rearrangement joins TRBV4-1 to TRBJ2-6, with 7 bases lining up with TRBD1. CDR3 length: 15 residues. Unmatched junction bases numbered 2, after V lost 5 bases and J lost 1 base. The germline CDR1 and CDR2 sequences are MGHRA and YSYEKL.

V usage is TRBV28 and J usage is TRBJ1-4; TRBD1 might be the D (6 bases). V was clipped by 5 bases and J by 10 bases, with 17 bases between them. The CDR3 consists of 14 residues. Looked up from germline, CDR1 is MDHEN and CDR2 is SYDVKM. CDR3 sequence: CASSPGGGVGKLFF. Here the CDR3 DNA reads TGTGCCAGCAGTCCCGGCGGGGGCGTGGGAAAACTGTTTTTT.

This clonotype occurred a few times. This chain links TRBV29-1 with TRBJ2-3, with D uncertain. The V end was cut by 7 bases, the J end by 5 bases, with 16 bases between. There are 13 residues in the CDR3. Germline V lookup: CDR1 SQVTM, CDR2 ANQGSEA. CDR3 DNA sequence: TGCAGCGCCGGCGGAACGGGCCTAGATACGCAGTATTTT. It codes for CSAGGTGLDTQYF.

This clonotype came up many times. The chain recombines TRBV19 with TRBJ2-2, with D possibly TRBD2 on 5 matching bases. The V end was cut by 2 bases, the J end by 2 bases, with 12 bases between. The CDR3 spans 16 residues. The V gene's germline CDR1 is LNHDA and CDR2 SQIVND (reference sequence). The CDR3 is CASSINSGTNTGELFF. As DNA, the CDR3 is TGTGCCAGTAGTATAAACAGCGGAACCAACACCGGGGAGCTGTTTTTT.

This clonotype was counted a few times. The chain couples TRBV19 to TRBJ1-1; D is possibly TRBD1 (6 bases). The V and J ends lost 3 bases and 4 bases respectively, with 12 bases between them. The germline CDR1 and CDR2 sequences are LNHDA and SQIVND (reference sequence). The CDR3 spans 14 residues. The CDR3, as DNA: TGTGCCAGTAGTATTACAAGGGGGGCCACTGAAGCTTTCTTT. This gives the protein CASSITRGATEAFF.

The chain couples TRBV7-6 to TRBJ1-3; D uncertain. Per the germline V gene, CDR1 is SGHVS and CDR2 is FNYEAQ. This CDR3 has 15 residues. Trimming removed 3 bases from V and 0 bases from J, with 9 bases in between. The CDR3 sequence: CASSFRPSSGNTIYF. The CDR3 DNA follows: TGTGCCAGCAGCTTCAGACCAAGCTCTGGAAACACCATATATTTT.

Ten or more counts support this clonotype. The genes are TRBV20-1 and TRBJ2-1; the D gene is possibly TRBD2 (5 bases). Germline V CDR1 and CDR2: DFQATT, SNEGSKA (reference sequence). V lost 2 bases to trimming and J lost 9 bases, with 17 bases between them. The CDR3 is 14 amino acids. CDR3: CSARQLRTRSEQFF. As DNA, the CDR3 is TGCAGTGCTAGACAACTTCGGACTCGTTCTGAGCAGTTCTTC.

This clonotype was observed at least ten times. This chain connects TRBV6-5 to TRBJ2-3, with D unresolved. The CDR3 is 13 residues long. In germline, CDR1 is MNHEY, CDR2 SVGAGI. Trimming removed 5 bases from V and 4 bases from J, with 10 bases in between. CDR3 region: CASSPQGSDTQYF. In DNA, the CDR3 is TGTGCCAGCAGTCCCCAAGGATCAGATACGCAGTATTTT.

CDR3 sequence (DNA): TGTGCCAGCAGTGAAGTAGTAGGGGGCGATCAGCCCCAGCATTTT. Encoded protein: CASSEVVGGDQPQHF. The chain carries TRBV2 and TRBJ1-5, with TRBD1 matching 7 bases. The V gene end was trimmed by 1 base and the J gene end by 5 bases; junction bases not matched to a gene: 5. This CDR3 spans 15 amino acids. The germline CDR1 and CDR2 sequences are SNHLY and FYNNEI.

CDR3 nucleotide sequence: TGTGCCAGTTGGGGGACAGGCGGTAGCAATCAGCCCCAGCATTTT. This encodes CASWGTGGSNQPQHF. The chain uses TRBV19 and TRBJ1-5; 8 nucleotides line up with TRBD1. Germline loops: CDR1 LNHDA, CDR2 SQIVND (reference sequence). The CDR3 contains 15 residues. The J segment lost 0 bases and the V segment lost 8 bases, leaving 6 bases of the junction unmatched. The whole variable domain, filled in from reference TRBV19 and TRBJ1-5, reads DGGITQSPKYLFRKEGQNVTLSCEQNLNHDAMYWYRQDPGQGLRLIYYSQIVNDFQKGDIAEGYSVSREKKESFPLTVTSAQKNPTAFYLCASWGTGGSNQPQHFGDGTRLSIL.

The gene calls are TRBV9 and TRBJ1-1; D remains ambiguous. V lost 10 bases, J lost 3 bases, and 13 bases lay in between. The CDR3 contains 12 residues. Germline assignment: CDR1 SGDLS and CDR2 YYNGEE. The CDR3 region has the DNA TGTGCCTCGGAGGGCCGGGACACTGAAGCTTTCTTT. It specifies CASEGRDTEAFF.

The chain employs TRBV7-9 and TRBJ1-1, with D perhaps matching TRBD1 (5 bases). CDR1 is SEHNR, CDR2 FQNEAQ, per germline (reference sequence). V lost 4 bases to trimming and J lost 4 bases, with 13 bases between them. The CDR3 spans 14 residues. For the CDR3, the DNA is TGTGCCAGCAGCTCGGGGGGGAGGGGCACTGAAGCTTTCTTT. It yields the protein CASSSGGRGTEAFF.

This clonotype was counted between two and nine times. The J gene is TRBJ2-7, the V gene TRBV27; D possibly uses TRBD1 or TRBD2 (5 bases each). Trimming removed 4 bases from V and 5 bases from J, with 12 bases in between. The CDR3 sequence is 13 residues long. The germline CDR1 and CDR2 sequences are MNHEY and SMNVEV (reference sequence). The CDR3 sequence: CASSSGPWDEQYF. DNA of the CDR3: TGTGCCAGCAGTTCGGGACCTTGGGACGAGCAGTACTTC.